Sequencing of this T cell receptor (beta chain) was carried out in a study of OX40 agonist ivuxolimab in advanced cancers. Samples were taken at baseline and on day 1 of cycles 4 and 7. Generated by immunoSEQ multiplex PCR, the TCRdb table keeps only in-frame clones and is missing some. The sample lists more than 45,000 clones, approximately 80% occurring once. The CDR3 is made up of 15 amino acids. The sample in question was CD4+ or CD8+ T cells sorted from blood, obtained in a trial of the OX40 agonist ivuxolimab. The chain has TRBV21-1 and TRBJ2-7; the DNA was not used to check the table's D call, TRBD1. TRBV21-1 has pseudogene status. The receptor was isolated from an adult with an advanced solid tumor such as melanoma, head and neck, liver or kidney cancer. The CDR3 loop is CASSNSRHNSYEQYF. CDR3 DNA: TGTGCCAGCAGCAATTCCCGACACAACTCCTACGAGCAGTACTTC.